The text below deals with one T cell receptor beta chain. This entry belongs to a study of blood T cell repertoires in COVID-19. The junction had 13 bases not matched to a gene; V was cut back by 4 bases and J by 7 bases. In germline, CDR1 is MGHRA, CDR2 YSYEKL. The CDR3 runs to 15 residues. Original processing notes: Amplification from reference gene primers served as the basis for estimated nucleated cell counts. Clones were read by immunoSEQ multiplex PCR, and TCRdb kept only the in-frame ones, dropping some. V and J calls and clone size come straight from that table; D and trimming were deduced from the DNA. Here the sample spans some 68,000 clones, about 86% being singletons.

This receptor was obtained from an older man with acute or convalescent COVID-19. Source material: peripheral blood. The chain employs TRBV4-1 and TRBJ2-7; 7 bases line up with TRBD1. The CDR3 loop is CASSLYSDRPGEQYF. The DNA of the CDR3 is TGCGCCAGCAGCCTATATTCGGACAGGCCCGGGGAGCAGTACTTC.